What follows is one T cell receptor beta chain and its context. Its antigen remains unidentified. CDR3 size: 18 residues. Germline V gives CDR1 LGHDT, CDR2 YNNKEL (reference sequence). The ends were cut back, 3 bases at V and 2 bases at J, with 22 bases in the middle. This record comes from a study of early T cells in non-severe SARS-CoV-2 infection. Study details: Bulk RNA taken from unsorted whole blood was sequenced, leaving chains unpaired.

Individual cDNA molecules each received unique molecular identifiers attached to them. One entry per CDR3 protein results from TCRdb running MiXCR on the 5' RACE reads. The sample has more than 80,000 distinct CDR3 sequences, roughly 17% seen once. Study results and limitations: Lookups in VDJdb leaned toward anti-spike CD8 responses and missed private and CD4 specificities.

Sequencing was performed on whole blood. The sequence was collected from an adult who was a healthcare worker with PCR-confirmed SARS-CoV-2 infection or an uninfected control (not recorded which). The gene calls are TRBV3-1 and TRBJ2-5, with D perhaps TRBD1 (5 bases). The CDR3 is CASSHGHGLGHPQETQYF. DNA for the CDR3: TGTGCCAGCAGCCACGGACATGGGCTAGGTCACCCGCAAGAGACCCAGTACTTC.